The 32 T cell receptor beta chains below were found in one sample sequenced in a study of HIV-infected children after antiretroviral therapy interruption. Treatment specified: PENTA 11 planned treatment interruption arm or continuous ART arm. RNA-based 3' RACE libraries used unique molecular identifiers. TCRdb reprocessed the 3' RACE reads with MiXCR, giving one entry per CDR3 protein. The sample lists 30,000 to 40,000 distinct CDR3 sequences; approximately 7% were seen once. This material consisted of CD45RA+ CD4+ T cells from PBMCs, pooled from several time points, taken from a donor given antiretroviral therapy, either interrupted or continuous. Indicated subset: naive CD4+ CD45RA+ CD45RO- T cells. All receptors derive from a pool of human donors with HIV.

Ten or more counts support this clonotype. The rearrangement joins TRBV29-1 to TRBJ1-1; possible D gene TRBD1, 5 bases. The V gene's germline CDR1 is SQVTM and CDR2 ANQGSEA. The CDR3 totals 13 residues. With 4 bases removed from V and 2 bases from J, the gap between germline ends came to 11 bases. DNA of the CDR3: TGCAGCGTTGGGCAGGGCTCAAACACTGAAGCTTTCTTT. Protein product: CSVGQGSNTEAFF.

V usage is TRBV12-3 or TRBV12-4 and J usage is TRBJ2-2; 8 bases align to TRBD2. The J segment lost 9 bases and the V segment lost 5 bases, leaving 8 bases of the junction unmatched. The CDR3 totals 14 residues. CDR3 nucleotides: TGTGCCAGCAGTCTGCCGGGGGGGGTCTGGGAGCTGTTTTTT. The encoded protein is CASSLPGGVWELFF.

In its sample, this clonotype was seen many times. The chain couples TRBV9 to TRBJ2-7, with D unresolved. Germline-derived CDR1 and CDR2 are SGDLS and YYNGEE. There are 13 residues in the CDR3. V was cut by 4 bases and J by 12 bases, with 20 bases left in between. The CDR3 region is CASSSSSQTAPYF. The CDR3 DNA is TGTGCCAGCAGCTCCTCCTCCCAGACTGCCCCGTACTTC.

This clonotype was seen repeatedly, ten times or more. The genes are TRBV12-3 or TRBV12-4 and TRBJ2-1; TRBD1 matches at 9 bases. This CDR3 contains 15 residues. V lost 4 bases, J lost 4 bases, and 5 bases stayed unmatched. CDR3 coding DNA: TGTGCCAGCAGTTCTGACAGGGGGACTTACAATGAGCAGTTCTTC. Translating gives CASSSDRGTYNEQFF.

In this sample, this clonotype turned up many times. In DNA form, the CDR3 reads TGCAGCGTTATCCAGGATCCCGGCACTGAAGCTTTCTTT. Translation: CSVIQDPGTEAFF. This sequence joins TRBV29-1 and TRBJ1-1; no clear D gene. The CDR3 runs to 13 residues. Germline V gene sequence: CDR1 SQVTM, CDR2 ANQGSEA. Trimming took 5 bases from V and 4 from J, leaving 14 bases between them.

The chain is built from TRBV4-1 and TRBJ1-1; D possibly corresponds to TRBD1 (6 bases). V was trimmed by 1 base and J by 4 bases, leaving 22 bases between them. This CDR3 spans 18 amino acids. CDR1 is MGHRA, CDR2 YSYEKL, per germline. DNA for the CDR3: TGCGCCAGCAGCCAAGCCCCGGTCGGGGGGCCACTGGGCACTGAAGCTTTCTTT. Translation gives CASSQAPVGGPLGTEAFF.

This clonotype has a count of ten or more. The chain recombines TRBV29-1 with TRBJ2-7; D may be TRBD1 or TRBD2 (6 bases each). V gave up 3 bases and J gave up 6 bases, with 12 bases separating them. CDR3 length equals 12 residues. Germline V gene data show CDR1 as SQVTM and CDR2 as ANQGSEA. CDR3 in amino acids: CSVDARGGEQYF. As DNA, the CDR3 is TGCAGCGTTGATGCCAGGGGAGGCGAGCAGTACTTC.

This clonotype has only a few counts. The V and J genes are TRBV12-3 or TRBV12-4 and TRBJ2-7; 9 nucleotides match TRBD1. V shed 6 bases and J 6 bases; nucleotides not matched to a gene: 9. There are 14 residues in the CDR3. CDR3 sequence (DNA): TGTGCCAGCAGGGCCGGGACAGGGCTTTCCGAGCAGTACTTC. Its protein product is CASRAGTGLSEQYF.

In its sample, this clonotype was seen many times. The CDR3 DNA follows: TGTGCCAGCAGCCAGTGGTCCTACAATGAGCAGTTCTTC. Its protein product is CASSQWSYNEQFF. The chain combines TRBV7-2 with TRBJ2-1; D uncertain. The ends were cut back, 5 bases at V and 1 base at J, with 6 bases in the middle. Germline assignment: CDR1 SGHTA and CDR2 FQGNSA. CDR3 length: 13 amino acids.

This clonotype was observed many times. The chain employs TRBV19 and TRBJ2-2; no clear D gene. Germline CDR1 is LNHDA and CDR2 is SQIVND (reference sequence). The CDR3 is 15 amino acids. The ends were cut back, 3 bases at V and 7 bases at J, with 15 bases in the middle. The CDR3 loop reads CASSIPGPARGELFF. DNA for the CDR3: TGTGCCAGTAGTATCCCGGGTCCTGCGCGCGGGGAGCTGTTTTTT.

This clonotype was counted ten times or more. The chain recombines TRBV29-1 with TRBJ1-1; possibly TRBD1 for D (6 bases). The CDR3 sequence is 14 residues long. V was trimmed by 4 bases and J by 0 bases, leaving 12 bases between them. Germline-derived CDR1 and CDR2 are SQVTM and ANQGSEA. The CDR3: CSVAGQALNTEAFF. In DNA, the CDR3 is TGCAGCGTTGCGGGACAAGCGCTGAACACTGAAGCTTTCTTT. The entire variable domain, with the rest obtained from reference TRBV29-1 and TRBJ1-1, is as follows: SAVISQKPSRDICQRGTSLTIQCQVDSQVTMMFWYRQQPGQSLTLIATANQGSEATYESGFVIDKFPISRPNLTFSTLTVSNMSPEDSSIYLCSVAGQALNTEAFFGQGTRLTVV.

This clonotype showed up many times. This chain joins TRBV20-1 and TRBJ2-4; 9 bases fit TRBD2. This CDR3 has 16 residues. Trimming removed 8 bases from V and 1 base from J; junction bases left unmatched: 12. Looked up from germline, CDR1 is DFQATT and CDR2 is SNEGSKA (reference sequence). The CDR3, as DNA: TGCAGTACCGGGCGGGGGGGCTCTGCCGCCAAAAACATTCAGTACTTC. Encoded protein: CSTGRGGSAAKNIQYF.

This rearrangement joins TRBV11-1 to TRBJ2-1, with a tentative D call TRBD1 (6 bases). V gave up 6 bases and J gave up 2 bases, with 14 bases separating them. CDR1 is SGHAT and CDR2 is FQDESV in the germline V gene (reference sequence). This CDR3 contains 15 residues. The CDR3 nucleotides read TGTGCCAGCAGAGGGGTACAGGGAACCTACAATGAGCAGTTCTTC. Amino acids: CASRGVQGTYNEQFF.

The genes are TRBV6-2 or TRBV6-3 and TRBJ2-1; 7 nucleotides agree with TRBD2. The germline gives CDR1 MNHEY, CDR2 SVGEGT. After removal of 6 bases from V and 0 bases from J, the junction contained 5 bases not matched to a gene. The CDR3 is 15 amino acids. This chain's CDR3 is CASSHGEGSYNEQFF. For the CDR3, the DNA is TGTGCCAGCAGCCACGGGGAGGGCTCCTACAATGAGCAGTTCTTC.

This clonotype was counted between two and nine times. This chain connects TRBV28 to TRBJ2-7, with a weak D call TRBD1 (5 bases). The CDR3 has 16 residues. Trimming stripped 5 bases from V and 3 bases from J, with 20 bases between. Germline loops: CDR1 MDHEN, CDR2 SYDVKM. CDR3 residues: CASSLERRGLGYEQYF. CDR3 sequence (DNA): TGTGCCAGCAGTCTCGAAAGAAGGGGATTGGGCTACGAGCAGTACTTC.

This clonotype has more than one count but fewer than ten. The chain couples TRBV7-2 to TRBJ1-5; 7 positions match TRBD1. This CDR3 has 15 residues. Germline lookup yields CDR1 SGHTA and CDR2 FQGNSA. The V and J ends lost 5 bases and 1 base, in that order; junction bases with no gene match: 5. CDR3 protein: CASSMGQTSNQPQHF. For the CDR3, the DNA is TGTGCCAGCAGCATGGGACAGACGAGCAATCAGCCCCAGCATTTT.

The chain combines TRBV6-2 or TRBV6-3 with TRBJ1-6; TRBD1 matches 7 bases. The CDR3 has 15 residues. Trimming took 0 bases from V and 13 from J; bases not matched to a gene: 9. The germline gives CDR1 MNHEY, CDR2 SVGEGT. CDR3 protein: CASSYSNRGRSPLHF. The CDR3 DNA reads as TGTGCCAGCAGTTACTCTAACAGGGGCAGGTCCCCCCTCCACTTT.

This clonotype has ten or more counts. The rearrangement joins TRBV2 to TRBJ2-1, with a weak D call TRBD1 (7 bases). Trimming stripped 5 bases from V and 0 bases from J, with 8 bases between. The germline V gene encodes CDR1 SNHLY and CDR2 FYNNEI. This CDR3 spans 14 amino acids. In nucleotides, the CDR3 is TGTGCCAGCAGTCAGGGGGGCTCCTACAATGAGCAGTTCTTC. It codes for CASSQGGSYNEQFF.

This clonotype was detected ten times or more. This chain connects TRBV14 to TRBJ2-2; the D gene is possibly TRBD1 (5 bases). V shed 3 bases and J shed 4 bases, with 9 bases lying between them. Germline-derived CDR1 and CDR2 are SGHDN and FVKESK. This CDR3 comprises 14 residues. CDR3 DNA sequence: TGTGCCAGCAGCCACACAGGTTTCACCGGGGAGCTGTTTTTT. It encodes CASSHTGFTGELFF.

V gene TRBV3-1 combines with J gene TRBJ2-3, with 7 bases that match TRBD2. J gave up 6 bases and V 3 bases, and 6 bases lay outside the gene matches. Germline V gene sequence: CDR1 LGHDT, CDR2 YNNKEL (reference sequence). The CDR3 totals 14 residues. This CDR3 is CASSQGLPEDTQYF. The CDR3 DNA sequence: TGTGCCAGCAGCCAGGGACTACCTGAGGATACGCAGTATTTT.

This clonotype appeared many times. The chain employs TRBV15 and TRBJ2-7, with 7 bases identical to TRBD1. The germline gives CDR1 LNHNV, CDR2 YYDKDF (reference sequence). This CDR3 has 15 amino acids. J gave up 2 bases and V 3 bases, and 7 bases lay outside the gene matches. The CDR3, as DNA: TGTGCCACCAGCAGGCTGGGACAGCCAACCTACGAGCAGTACTTC. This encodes CATSRLGQPTYEQYF.

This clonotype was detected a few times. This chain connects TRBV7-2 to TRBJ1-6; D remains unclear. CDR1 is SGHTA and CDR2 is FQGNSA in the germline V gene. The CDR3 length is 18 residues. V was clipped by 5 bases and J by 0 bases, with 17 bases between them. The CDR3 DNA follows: TGTGCCAGCAGCCTAAGGGTCTTGAGGAGCTCCTATAATTCACCCCTCCACTTT. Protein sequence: CASSLRVLRSSYNSPLHF.

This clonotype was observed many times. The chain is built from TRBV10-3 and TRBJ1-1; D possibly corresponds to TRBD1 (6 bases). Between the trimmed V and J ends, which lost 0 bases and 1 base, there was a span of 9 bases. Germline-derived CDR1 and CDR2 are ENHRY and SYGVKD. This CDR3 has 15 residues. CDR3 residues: CAISESDRPNTEAFF. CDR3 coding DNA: TGTGCCATCAGTGAGTCGGACAGACCGAACACTGAAGCTTTCTTT.

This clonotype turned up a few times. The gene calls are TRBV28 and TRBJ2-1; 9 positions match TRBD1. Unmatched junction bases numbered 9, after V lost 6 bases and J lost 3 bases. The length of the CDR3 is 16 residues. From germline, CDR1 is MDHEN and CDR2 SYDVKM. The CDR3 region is CASSLGQGTGYNEQFF. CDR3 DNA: TGTGCCAGCAGCCTGGGACAGGGTACGGGCTACAATGAGCAGTTCTTC.

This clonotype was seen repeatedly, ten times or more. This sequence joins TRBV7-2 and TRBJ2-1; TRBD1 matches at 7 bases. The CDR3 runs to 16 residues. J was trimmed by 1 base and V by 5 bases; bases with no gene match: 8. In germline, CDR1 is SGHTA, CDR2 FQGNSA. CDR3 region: CASSLPTGISYNEQFF. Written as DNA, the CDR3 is TGTGCCAGCAGCCTCCCGACAGGGATTTCCTACAATGAGCAGTTCTTC.

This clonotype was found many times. CDR3 residues: CASRSYYNEQFF. The CDR3 nucleotides read TGTGCCAGTAGGAGCTACTACAATGAGCAGTTCTTC. V usage is TRBV28 and J usage is TRBJ2-1; D is ambiguous. Trimming cost V 9 bases and J 3 bases, with 9 bases left between them. This CDR3 comprises 12 residues. The V gene's germline CDR1 is MDHEN and CDR2 SYDVKM.

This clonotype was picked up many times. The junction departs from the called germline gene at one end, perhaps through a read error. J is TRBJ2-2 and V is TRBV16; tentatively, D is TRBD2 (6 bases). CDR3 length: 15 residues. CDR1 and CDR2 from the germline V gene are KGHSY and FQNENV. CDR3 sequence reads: CASSQLGGDTGQLYF. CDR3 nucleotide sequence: TGTGCCAGCAGCCAACTGGGGGGAGACACCGGGCAGCTCTACTTT. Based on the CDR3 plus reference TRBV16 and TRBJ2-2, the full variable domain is GEEVAQTPKHLVRGEGQKAKLYCAPIKGHSYVFWYQQVLKNEFKFLISFQNENVFDETGMPKERFSAKCLPNSPCSLEIQATKLEDSAVYFCASSQLGGDTGQLYFGEGSRLTVL.

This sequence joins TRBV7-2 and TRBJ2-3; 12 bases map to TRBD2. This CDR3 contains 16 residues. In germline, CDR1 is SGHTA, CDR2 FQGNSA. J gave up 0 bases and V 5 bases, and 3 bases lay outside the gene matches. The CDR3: CASSDGLAGSTDTQYF. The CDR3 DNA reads TGTGCCAGCAGCGACGGACTAGCGGGGAGCACAGATACGCAGTATTTT.

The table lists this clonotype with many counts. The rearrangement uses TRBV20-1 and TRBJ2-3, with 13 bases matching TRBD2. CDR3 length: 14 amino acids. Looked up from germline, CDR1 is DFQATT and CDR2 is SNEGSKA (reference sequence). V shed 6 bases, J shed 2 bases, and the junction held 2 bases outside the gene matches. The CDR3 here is CSAGLAGVTDTQYF. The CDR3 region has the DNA TGCAGTGCAGGACTAGCGGGGGTCACAGATACGCAGTATTTT.

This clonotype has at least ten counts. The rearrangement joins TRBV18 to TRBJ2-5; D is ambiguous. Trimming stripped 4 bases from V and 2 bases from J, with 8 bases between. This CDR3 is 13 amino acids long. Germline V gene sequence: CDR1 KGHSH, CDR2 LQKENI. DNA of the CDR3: TGTGCCAGCTCACTACAACCGCAAGAGACCCAGTACTTC. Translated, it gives CASSLQPQETQYF.

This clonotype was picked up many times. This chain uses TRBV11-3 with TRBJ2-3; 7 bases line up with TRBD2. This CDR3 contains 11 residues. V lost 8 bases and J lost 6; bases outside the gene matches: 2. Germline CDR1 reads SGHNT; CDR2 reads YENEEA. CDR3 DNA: TGTGCCAGCTACGGGGGGGATACGCAGTATTTT. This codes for CASYGGDTQYF.

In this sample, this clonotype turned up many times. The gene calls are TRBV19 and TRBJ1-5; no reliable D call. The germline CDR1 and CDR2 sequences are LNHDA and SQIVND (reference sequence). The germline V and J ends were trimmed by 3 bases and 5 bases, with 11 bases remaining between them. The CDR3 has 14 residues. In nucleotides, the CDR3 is TGTGCCAGTAGTATCTCAGGCCTCTATCAGCCCCAGCATTTT. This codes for CASSISGLYQPQHF.